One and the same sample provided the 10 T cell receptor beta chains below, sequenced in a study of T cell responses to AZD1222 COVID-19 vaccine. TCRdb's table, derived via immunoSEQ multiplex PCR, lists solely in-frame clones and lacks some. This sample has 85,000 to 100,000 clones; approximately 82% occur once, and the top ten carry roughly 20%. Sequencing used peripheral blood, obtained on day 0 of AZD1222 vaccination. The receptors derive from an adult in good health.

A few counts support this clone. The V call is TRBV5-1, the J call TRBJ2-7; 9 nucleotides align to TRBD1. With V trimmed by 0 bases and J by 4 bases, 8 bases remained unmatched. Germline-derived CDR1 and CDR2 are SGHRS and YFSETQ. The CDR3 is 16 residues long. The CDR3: CASSLAPTGGDYEQYF. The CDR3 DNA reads TGCGCCAGCAGCTTGGCCCCGACAGGGGGAGATTACGAGCAGTACTTC.

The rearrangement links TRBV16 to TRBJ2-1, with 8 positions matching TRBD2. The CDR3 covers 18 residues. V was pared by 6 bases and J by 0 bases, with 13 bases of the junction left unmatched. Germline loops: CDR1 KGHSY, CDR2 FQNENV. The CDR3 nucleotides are TGTGCCAGCAGTAGCGGGGCTAGCCCCCAGAGCTCCTACAATGAGCAGTTCTTC. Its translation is CASSSGASPQSSYNEQFF.

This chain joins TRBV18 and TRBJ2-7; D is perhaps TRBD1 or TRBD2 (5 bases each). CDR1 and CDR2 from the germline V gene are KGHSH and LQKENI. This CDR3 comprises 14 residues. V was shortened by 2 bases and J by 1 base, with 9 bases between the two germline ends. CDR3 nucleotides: TGTGCCAGCTCACCAGTTGAGGGGTCCTACGAGCAGTACTTC. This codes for CASSPVEGSYEQYF.

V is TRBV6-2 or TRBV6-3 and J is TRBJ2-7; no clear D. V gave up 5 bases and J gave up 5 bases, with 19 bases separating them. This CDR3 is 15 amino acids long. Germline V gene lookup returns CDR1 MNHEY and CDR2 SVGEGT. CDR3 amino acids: CASSNLGPALHEQYF. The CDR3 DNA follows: TGTGCCAGCAGTAACCTGGGTCCCGCGCTCCACGAGCAGTACTTC.

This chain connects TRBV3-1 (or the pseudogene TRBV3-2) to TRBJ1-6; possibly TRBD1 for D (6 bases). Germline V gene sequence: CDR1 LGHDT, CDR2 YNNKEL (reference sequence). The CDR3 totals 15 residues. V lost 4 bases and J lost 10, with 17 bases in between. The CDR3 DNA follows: TGTGCCAGCAGCCCCTGGACCTTCGGGGGCTCACCCCTCCACTTT. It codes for CASSPWTFGGSPLHF.

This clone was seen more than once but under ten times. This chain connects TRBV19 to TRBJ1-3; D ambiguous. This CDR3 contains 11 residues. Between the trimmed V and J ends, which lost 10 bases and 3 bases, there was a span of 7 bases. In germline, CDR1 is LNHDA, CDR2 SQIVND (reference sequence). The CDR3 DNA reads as TGTGCCACCCTGTATGGAAACACCATATATTTT. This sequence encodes CATLYGNTIYF.

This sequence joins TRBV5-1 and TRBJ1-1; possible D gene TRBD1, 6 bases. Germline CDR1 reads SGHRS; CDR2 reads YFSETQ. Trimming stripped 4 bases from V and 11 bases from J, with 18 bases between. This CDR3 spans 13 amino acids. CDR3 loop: CASSPEYRGVAFF. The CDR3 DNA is TGCGCCAGCAGCCCTGAATATAGGGGGGTCGCTTTCTTT.

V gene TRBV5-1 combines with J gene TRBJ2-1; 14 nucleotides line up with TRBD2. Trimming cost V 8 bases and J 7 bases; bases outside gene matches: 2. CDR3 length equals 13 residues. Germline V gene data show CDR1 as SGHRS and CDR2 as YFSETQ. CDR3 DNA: TGCGCCAGTCGGACTAGCGGGAGGAATGAGCAGTTCTTC. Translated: CASRTSGRNEQFF.

The chain's CDR3 is CALNRDSSGNTIYF. The CDR3 DNA sequence: TGTGCCCTCAACAGGGATAGCTCTGGAAACACCATATATTTT. The chain is built from TRBV10-3 and TRBJ1-3, with a possible D match to TRBD1 (6 bases). Per germline, CDR1 ENHRY and CDR2 SYGVKD. CDR3 size: 14 residues. Trimming pared 11 bases from V and 0 bases from J, leaving 14 bases between.

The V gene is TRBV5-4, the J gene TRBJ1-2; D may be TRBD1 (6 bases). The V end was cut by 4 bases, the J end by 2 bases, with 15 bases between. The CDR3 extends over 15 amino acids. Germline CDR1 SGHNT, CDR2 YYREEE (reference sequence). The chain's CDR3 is CASSPEGGGNYGYTF. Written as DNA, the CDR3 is TGTGCCAGCAGCCCGGAGGGGGGCGGAAACTATGGCTACACCTTC.